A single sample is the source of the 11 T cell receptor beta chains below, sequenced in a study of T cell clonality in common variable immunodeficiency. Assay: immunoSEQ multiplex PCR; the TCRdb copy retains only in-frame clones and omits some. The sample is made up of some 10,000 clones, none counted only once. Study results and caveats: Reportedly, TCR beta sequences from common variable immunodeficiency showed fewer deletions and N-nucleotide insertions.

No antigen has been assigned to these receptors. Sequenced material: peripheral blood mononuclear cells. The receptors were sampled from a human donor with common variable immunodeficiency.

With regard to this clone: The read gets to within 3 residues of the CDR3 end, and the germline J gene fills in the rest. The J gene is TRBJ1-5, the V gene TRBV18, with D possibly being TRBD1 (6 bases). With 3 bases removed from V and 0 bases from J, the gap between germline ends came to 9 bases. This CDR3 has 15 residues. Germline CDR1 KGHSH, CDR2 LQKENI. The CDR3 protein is CASSPGAISNQPQHF. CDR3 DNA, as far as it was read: TGTGCCAGCTCACCGGGGGCTATTAGCAATCAGCCC.

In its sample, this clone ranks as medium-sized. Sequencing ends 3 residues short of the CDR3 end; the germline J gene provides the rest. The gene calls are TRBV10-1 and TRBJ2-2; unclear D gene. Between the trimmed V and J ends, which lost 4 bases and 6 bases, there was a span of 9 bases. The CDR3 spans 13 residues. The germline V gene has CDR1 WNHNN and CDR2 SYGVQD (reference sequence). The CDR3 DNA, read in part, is TGCGCCAGCAGTGCTCGTCTCGCCGGGGAG. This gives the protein CASSARLAGE. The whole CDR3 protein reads CASSARLAGELFF.

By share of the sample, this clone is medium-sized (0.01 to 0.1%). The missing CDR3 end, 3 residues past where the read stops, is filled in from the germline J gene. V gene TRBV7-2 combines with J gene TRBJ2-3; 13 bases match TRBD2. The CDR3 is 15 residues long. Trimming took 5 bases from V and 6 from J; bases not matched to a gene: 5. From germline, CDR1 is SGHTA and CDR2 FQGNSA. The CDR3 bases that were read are TGTGCCAGCAGCCGGACTAGCGGGAGAGACGATACG. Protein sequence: CASSRTSGRDDT. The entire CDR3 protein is CASSRTSGRDDTQYF.

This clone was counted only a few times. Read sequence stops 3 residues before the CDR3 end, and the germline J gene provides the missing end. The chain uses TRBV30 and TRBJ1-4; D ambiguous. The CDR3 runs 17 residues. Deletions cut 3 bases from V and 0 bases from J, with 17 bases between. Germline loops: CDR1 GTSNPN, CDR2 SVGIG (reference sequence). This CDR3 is CAWRLTRGFATNEKLFF. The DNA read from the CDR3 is TGTGCCTGGAGACTAACTCGGGGATTTGCAACTAATGAAAAA.

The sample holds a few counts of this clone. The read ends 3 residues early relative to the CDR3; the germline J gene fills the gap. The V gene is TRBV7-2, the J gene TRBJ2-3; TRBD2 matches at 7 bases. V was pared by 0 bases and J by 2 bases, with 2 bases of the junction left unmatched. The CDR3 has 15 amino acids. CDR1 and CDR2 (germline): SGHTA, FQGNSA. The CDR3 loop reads CASSLAGGATDTQYF. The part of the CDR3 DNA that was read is TGTGCCAGCAGCTTAGCGGGAGGGGCCACAGATACG.

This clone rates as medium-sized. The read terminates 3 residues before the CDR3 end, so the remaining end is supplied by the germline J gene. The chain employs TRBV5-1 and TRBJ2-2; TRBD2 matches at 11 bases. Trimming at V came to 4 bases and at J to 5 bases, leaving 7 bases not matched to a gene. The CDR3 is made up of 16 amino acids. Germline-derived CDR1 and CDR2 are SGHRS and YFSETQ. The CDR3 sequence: CASSPLAGGETGELFF. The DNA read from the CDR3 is TGCGCCAGCAGCCCCTTAGCGGGAGGGGAAACCGGGGAG.

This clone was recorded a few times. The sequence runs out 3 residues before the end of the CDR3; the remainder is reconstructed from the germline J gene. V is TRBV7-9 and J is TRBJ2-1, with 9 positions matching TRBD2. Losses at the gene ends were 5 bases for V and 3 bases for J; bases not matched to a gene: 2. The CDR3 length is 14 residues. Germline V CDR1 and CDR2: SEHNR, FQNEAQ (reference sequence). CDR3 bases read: TGTGCCAGCAGCCTTAGCGGGAGCTACAATGAG. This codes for CASSLSGSYNE. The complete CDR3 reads CASSLSGSYNEQFF.

CDR3: CASSKYNEQFF. The DNA read from the CDR3 is TGTGCCAGCAGCAAATACAATGAG. This sequence joins TRBV2 and TRBJ2-1; no clear D. Read coverage stops 3 residues before the CDR3 terminus; the germline J gene supplies the remainder. The CDR3 is made up of 11 amino acids. CDR1 and CDR2 (germline): SNHLY, FYNNEI. V shed 6 bases and J shed 4 bases, with 4 bases lying between them.

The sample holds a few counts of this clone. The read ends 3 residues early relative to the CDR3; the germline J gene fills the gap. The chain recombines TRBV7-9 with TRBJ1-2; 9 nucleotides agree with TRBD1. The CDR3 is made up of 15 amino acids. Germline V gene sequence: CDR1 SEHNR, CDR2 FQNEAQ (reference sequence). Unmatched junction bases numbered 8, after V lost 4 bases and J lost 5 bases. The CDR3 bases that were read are TGTGCCAGCAGCTCGGGACAGGGTACGCCTTATGGC. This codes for CASSSGQGTPYG. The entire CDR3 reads CASSSGQGTPYGYTF.

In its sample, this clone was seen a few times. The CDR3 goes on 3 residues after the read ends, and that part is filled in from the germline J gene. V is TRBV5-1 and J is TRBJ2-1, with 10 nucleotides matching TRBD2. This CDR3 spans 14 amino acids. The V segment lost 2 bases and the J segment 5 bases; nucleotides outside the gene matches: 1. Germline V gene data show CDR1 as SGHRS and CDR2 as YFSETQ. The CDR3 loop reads CASSFLAGDNEQFF. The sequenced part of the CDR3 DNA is TGCGCCAGCAGCTTTCTAGCGGGAGACAATGAG.

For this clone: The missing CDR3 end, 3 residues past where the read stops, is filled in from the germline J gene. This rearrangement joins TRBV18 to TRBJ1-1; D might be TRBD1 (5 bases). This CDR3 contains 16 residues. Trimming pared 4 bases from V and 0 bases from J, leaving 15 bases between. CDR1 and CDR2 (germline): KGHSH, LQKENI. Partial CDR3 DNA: TGTGCCAGCTCACAAGCCTGGGGCTCCATGAACACTGAA. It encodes CASSQAWGSMNTE. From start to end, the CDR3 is CASSQAWGSMNTEAFF.